These 16 T cell receptor beta chains share one sample of origin, sequenced in a study of blood T cells in healthy people across ages. Together with a sample-barcoded 5' primer, a J-beta primer mix was included in a second PCR lasting roughly 6 to 12 cycles. Via MiXCR, TCRdb re-called the 5' RACE reads, giving one row per CDR3 protein. The sample shows about 400,000 distinct CDR3 sequences, approximately 47% of them seen only once. The specimen was blood. The receptors here all came from a man aged 55 to 70 in good health.

The chain uses TRBV20-1 and TRBJ2-3; D is perhaps TRBD2 (5 bases). CDR3 length: 14 residues. Per germline, CDR1 DFQATT and CDR2 SNEGSKA (reference sequence). V was pared by 3 bases and J by 6 bases, with 16 bases between. CDR3: CSASSSTGRDTQYF. The CDR3 bases are TGCAGTGCTAGCTCTAGCACTGGGCGGGATACGCAGTATTTT.

This clonotype was found a few times. This chain links TRBV28 with TRBJ2-3; D remains unclear. The CDR3 runs 16 residues. Germline V gives CDR1 MDHEN, CDR2 SYDVKM. Trimming took off 6 bases at V and 0 bases at J, with 16 bases between the two ends. CDR3: CASSPTRVGSTDTQYF. For the CDR3, the DNA is TGTGCCAGCAGCCCCACCCGGGTGGGAAGCACAGATACGCAGTATTTT. The entire variable domain, with the rest obtained from reference TRBV28 and TRBJ2-3, is as follows: DVKVTQSSRYLVKRTGEKVFLECVQDMDHENMFWYRQDPGLGLRLIYFSYDVKMKEKGDIPEGYSVSREKKERFSLILESASTNQTSMYLCASSPTRVGSTDTQYFGPGTRLTVL.

The V gene is TRBV12-3 or TRBV12-4, the J gene TRBJ2-1, with D hard to call. Trimming shortened V by 3 bases and J by 9 bases, and 6 bases separated the two germline ends. CDR3 length: 11 amino acids. The CDR3 coding sequence is TGTGCCAGCAGTTTGCGGTTTGAGCAGTTCTTC. It is translated as CASSLRFEQFF.

The chain recombines TRBV6-1 with TRBJ2-3; 11 bases agree with TRBD2. V trimming: 6 bases; J trimming: 0 bases; junction bases outside the gene matches: 17. The CDR3 runs to 20 residues. Germline loops: CDR1 MNHNS, CDR2 SASEGT. The DNA of the CDR3 is TGTGCCAGCAGGCCCCTTTATAGCATAGCGGGAGGGAAGAGCACAGATACGCAGTATTTT. Its translation is CASRPLYSIAGGKSTDTQYF.

The chain joins TRBV3-1 to TRBJ2-5; D is unclear. The CDR3 is 12 residues long. V gave up 1 base and J gave up 4 bases, with 4 bases separating them. The germline V gene encodes CDR1 LGHDT and CDR2 YNNKEL (reference sequence). CDR3 sequence reads: CASSQGRETQYF. Written as DNA, the CDR3 is TGTGCCAGCAGCCAAGGGAGAGAGACCCAGTACTTC.

At least ten counts were recorded for this clonotype. The chain joins TRBV6-2 or TRBV6-3 to TRBJ2-5; 11 nucleotides match TRBD2. The CDR3 runs to 15 residues. Unmatched junction bases numbered 5, after V lost 4 bases and J lost 4 bases. CDR1 is MNHEY and CDR2 is SVGEGT in the germline V gene. CDR3 DNA sequence: TGTGCCAGCAGTTCCACGGGACTAGCGGTAGAGACCCAGTACTTC. This encodes CASSSTGLAVETQYF.

V usage is TRBV6-2 or TRBV6-3 and J usage is TRBJ1-2, with D perhaps TRBD1 (6 bases). The CDR3 totals 15 residues. CDR1 MNHEY and CDR2 SVGEGT come from the germline V gene. Trimming took 4 bases from V and 5 from J, leaving 17 bases between them. This CDR3 reads CASSCSTVGTYGYTF. In DNA, the CDR3 is TGTGCCAGCAGTTGCTCCACAGTGGGGACATATGGCTACACCTTC.

V and J are TRBV4-3 and TRBJ1-5, with 7 positions matching TRBD1. The J segment lost 4 bases and the V segment lost 0 bases, leaving 9 bases of the junction unmatched. The CDR3 totals 17 residues. Germline loops: CDR1 LGHNA, CDR2 YSLEER. The CDR3 loop reads CASSQDRRQGLNQPQHF. In DNA form, the CDR3 reads TGCGCCAGCAGCCAAGATCGTAGACAGGGACTTAATCAGCCCCAGCATTTT.

This clonotype was found many times. The chain is built from TRBV10-3 and TRBJ2-7; 7 nucleotides line up with TRBD2. Germline CDR1 and CDR2: ENHRY and SYGVKD. V gave up 0 bases and J gave up 6 bases; unmatched junction bases: 11. The CDR3 extends over 16 amino acids. This chain's CDR3 is CAISESRGRASREQYF. The CDR3 nucleotides are TGTGCCATCAGTGAGTCGCGGGGGAGGGCATCACGCGAGCAGTACTTC.

The V gene is TRBV20-1, the J gene TRBJ2-5; D perhaps matches TRBD1 (7 bases). V gave up 5 bases and J gave up 3 bases, with 13 bases separating them. The CDR3 has 13 amino acids. Germline V lookup: CDR1 DFQATT, CDR2 SNEGSKA (reference sequence). The CDR3 nucleotides are TGCAGTGCTCATCAGGGGGGTGAAGAGACCCAGTACTTC. The encoded protein is CSAHQGGEETQYF.

The rearrangement uses TRBV20-1 and TRBJ1-2; 10 bases match TRBD1. Germline V gene lookup returns CDR1 DFQATT and CDR2 SNEGSKA (reference sequence). Trimming took 3 bases from V and 3 from J; bases not matched to a gene: 7. The CDR3 contains 15 residues. The CDR3 region is CSARGGQGVYYGYTF. CDR3 coding DNA: TGCAGTGCTAGGGGCGGACAGGGGGTTTACTATGGCTACACCTTC.

The gene calls are TRBV24-1 and TRBJ2-2; D tentatively fits TRBD1 or TRBD2 (5 bases each). Germline values: CDR1 KGHDR, CDR2 SFDVKD. This CDR3 region has 16 residues. The V and J ends lost 4 bases and 1 base respectively, with 12 bases between them. The CDR3 DNA reads as TGTGCCACCAGTGACCGTGGGACCCTGAACACCGGGGAGCTGTTTTTT. Its translation: CATSDRGTLNTGELFF.

The V call is TRBV29-1, the J call TRBJ2-7; 10 bases are shared with TRBD1. Losses at the gene ends were 7 bases for V and 5 bases for J; bases not matched to a gene: 5. The CDR3 is 12 amino acids. Germline CDR1 reads SQVTM; CDR2 reads ANQGSEA. The CDR3 loop reads CSAGGTGDEQYF. CDR3 DNA sequence: TGCAGCGCGGGGGGGACAGGGGACGAGCAGTACTTC.

The rearrangement links TRBV20-1 to TRBJ2-2, with 14 bases aligning to TRBD2. The germline CDR1 and CDR2 sequences are DFQATT and SNEGSKA (reference sequence). V was pared by 6 bases and J by 4 bases, with 4 bases of the junction left unmatched. There are 15 residues in the CDR3. CDR3 sequence: CSAKGLAGGTGELFF. In nucleotides, the CDR3 is TGCAGTGCCAAAGGACTAGCGGGAGGCACCGGGGAGCTGTTTTTT.

CDR3 sequence (DNA): TGTGCCAGCAGCCGGGTAAGCGGCGAGCAGTACTTC. This codes for CASSRVSGEQYF. The V and J genes are TRBV7-9 and TRBJ2-7, with D maybe TRBD2 (5 bases). V lost 5 bases and J lost 6, with 11 bases in between. The CDR3 contains 12 residues. Germline V gene sequence: CDR1 SEHNR, CDR2 FQNEAQ (reference sequence).

This clonotype appeared a few times. This rearrangement joins TRBV11-2 to TRBJ1-4; maybe TRBD1 (6 bases). Germline V gives CDR1 SGHAT, CDR2 FQNNGV. The CDR3 spans 14 residues. V was clipped by 7 bases and J by 5 bases, with 14 bases between them. The CDR3 DNA is TGTGCCAGCACCCTGACAGGATCGAATGAAAAACTGTTTTTT. It codes for CASTLTGSNEKLFF.